This entry describes one T cell receptor beta chain. The sample originates from a study of shared clonotypes between healthy human individuals. The CDR3 spans 15 residues. The V and J ends lost 4 bases and 0 bases, in that order; junction bases with no gene match: 2. Looked up from germline, CDR1 is SNHLY and CDR2 is FYNNEI. TCRdb's table, derived via immunoSEQ multiplex PCR, lists solely in-frame clones and lacks some. Among 2 million to 2.5 million clones listed, 85% to 95% were seen once. Sequenced: naive CD4+ T cells from PBMCs. Subset: CD45RA+ positively selected. The sequence was collected from a man younger than 35 in good health. Some clones in this sample may be carry-over from other donors' samples. J is TRBJ1-3 and V is TRBV2; 8 bases agree with TRBD1. CDR3: CASSGGQVSGNTIYF. In nucleotides, the CDR3 is TGTGCCAGCAGTGGGGGACAGGTCTCTGGAAACACCATATATTTT.